This T cell receptor beta chain originates from a study of T cell responses to AZD1222 COVID-19 vaccine. General study findings and limits: Variant regions that are unmutated are reportedly the target of nearly half of spike-specific TCRs. There were mostly white British donors and more females than males, and clonal diversity was possibly underestimated. Spike-specific TCR breadth and depth went up after people got two AZD1222 doses.

Clones were sequenced by immunoSEQ multiplex PCR, and TCRdb holds only the in-frame ones, with some missing. The table records more than 80,000 clones, about 90% of them present only once. Notes on this clone: What it binds is not known.

Germline V gives CDR1 SGHRS, CDR2 YFSETQ. The CDR3 has 13 amino acids. Trimming took off 6 bases at V and 4 bases at J, with 13 bases between the two ends. Material: peripheral blood, obtained 28 days after the second AZD1222 dose. V gene TRBV5-1 combines with J gene TRBJ1-2; D is perhaps TRBD1 (5 bases). The TCR sequence derives from an adult who received the AZD1222 COVID-19 vaccine. As DNA, the CDR3 is TGCGCCAGCACTGCGACAGCACCCTATGGCTACACCTTC. Amino acids: CASTATAPYGYTF.